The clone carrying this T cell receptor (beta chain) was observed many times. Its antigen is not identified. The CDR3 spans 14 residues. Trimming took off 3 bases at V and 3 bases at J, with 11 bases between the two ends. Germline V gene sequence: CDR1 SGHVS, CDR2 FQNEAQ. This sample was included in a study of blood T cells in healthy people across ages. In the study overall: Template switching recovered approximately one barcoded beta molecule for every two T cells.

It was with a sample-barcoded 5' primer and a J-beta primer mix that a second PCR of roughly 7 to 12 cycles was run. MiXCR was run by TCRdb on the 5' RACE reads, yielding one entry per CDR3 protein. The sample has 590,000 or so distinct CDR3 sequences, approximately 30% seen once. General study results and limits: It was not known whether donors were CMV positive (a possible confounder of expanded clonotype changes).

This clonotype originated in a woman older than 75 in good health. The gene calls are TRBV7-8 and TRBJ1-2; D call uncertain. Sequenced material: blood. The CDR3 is CASSLGGQDYGYTF. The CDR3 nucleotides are TGTGCCAGCAGCTTGGGCGGTCAGGACTATGGCTACACCTTC.